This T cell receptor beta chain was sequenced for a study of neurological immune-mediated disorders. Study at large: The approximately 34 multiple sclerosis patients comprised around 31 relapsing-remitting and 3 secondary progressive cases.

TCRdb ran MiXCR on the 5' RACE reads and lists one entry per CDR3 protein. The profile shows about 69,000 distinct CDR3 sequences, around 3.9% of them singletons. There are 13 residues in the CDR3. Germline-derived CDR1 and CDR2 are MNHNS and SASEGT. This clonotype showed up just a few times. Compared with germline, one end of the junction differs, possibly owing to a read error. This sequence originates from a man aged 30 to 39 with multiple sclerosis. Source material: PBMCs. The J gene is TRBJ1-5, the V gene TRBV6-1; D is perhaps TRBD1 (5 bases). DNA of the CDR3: TGTGCCAGCAGGGAAGACAGTGATCAGCCCCAGCATTTT. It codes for CASREDSDQPQHF.